The 2 T cell receptor beta chains reported below all come from one sample, sequenced in a study of blood T cell repertoires in COVID-19. TCRdb keeps only in-frame clones here, not all; method: immunoSEQ multiplex PCR. The sample contains 150,000 to 200,000 clones, around 85% of which appear only once. Source material: peripheral blood. These receptors were collected from a woman between 65 and 79 years old with acute or convalescent COVID-19.

The V gene is TRBV19, the J gene TRBJ2-7; a possible D gene is TRBD1 (5 bases). Trimming shortened V by 4 bases and J by 3 bases, and 16 bases separated the two germline ends. The V gene's germline CDR1 is LNHDA and CDR2 SQIVND (reference sequence). The CDR3 is 15 residues long. CDR3 protein: CASSKVSQGNYEQYF. As DNA, the CDR3 is TGTGCCAGTAGTAAAGTGTCCCAGGGAAACTACGAGCAGTACTTC.

This chain links TRBV28 with TRBJ1-1, with D perhaps TRBD1 (6 bases). CDR1 is MDHEN, CDR2 SYDVKM, per germline. V was cut by 7 bases and J by 1 base, with 13 bases left in between. This CDR3 is 14 amino acids long. Here the CDR3 reads CASMGARRNTEAFF. The CDR3 DNA sequence: TGTGCCAGCATGGGGGCGCGGCGGAACACTGAAGCTTTCTTT.